This T cell receptor beta chain was observed in a study of blood T cell repertoires in COVID-19. Study background: The analysed material was cDNA or gDNA that came from T cells, B-cell-depleted T cells, or PBMCs.

The assay was immunoSEQ multiplex PCR, and TCRdb's table has in-frame clones only and misses some. Here the sample spans around 220,000 clones, roughly four fifths being singletons. The germline gives CDR1 MDHEN, CDR2 SYDVKM. The length of the CDR3 is 14 residues. Trimming removed 6 bases from V and 10 bases from J, with 16 bases in between. Seattle patients were enrolled while actively infected and followed longitudinally. The source of this sequence is a woman aged 80 or over with COVID-19, enrolled during active disease. The chain links TRBV28 to TRBJ1-6, with D tentatively TRBD1 (5 bases). Sequencing used peripheral blood. The CDR3 sequence: CASSGRGLGSPLHF. DNA of the CDR3: TGTGCCAGCAGCGGGCGGGGCCTAGGGTCACCCCTCCACTTT.